The clone carrying this TCR beta chain was detected a few times. These data are taken from a study of patients and donors after allogeneic stem cell transplantation. TCRdb re-derived calls from the RT-PCR reads in MiXCR, one entry per CDR3 protein. Found here are around 90,000 distinct CDR3 sequences, approximately 49% of them singletons; the top ten hold more than 55%. This receptor was taken from a human donor who was either an allogeneic HSCT recipient or a stem cell or donor lymphocyte infusion donor (not recorded which). It is not recorded whose cells these are; they may come from a transplant donor. What was sequenced was blood, either unsorted or a sorted T cell fraction (not recorded which).

Here the CDR3 DNA reads TGTGCCAGCAGCTTAGCCCTAGGGGGCGCAACGTACTACAATGAGCAGTTCTTC. It encodes CASSLALGGATYYNEQFF. The chain is built from TRBV7-8 and TRBJ2-1, with 7 bases matching TRBD1. The germline CDR1 and CDR2 sequences are SGHVS and FQNEAQ. This CDR3 comprises 18 residues. With 0 bases clipped from V and 3 bases from J, the junction kept 11 bases outside the gene matches.